This T cell receptor (beta chain) derives from a study of T cells in Graves' hyperthyroidism and ophthalmopathy. The study, taken as a whole, reports: Blood also showed most of the thyroid clonotypes that were expanded above 0.001. From stable hyperthyroidism, ophthalmopathy was set apart by a 13 V-J model.

The CDR3 loop spans 14 amino acids. V shed 1 base and J shed 8 bases, with 11 bases lying between them. CDR1 MDHEN and CDR2 SYDVKM come from the germline V gene. Regions amplified from RNA transcripts were the TCR beta CDR3 regions. The TCR CDR3 first-round RT-PCR relied on the HTBI primer set. One entry per CDR3 protein results from TCRdb running MiXCR on the multiplex PCR reads. The sample consists of about 180,000 distinct CDR3 sequences, around 15% of them appearing once. This clonotype was recorded at least ten times. Its matching antigen is unknown. Clinical symptoms, serum thyroxine, TRAb, thyroid ultrasound and orbital computed tomography established diagnosis.

The rearrangement uses TRBV28 and TRBJ1-4; D is perhaps TRBD1 (6 bases). This receptor was identified in a woman between 50 and 59 years old with Graves' hyperthyroidism. Sequenced sample: blood. The CDR3 DNA is TGTGCCAGCAGTTTATTAGAGGGGGGGGAAAAACTGTTTTTT. Encoded protein: CASSLLEGGEKLFF.